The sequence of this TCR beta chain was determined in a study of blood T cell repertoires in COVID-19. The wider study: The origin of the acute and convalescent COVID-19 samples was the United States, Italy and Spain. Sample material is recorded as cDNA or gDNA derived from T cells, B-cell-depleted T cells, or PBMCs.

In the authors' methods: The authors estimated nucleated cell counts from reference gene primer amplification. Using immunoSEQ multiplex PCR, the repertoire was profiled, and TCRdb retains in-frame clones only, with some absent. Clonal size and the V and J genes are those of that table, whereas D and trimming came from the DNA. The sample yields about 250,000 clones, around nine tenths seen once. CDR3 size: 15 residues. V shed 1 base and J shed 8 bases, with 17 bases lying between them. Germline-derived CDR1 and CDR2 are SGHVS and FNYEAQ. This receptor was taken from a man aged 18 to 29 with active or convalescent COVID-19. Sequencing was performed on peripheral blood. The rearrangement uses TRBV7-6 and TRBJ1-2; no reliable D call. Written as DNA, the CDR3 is TGTGCCAGCAGCTTAGACGCCCAAGGCGGCGTCGGCTACACCTTC. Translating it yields CASSLDAQGGVGYTF.